This T cell receptor beta chain was recorded in a study of radiotherapy plus CTLA-4 blockade in lung cancer. Study-wide background: For 15% to 20% of patients, objective responses occurred, and approximately 31% had disease control. Study-wide points: Peripheral blood showed expansion of tumor-derived TCR clones after radiotherapy and ipilimumab.

Trimming stripped 4 bases from V and 4 bases from J, with 7 bases between. This CDR3 comprises 12 residues. The V gene's germline CDR1 is WSHSY and CDR2 SAAADI. On this clone: Its antigen is unidentified.

Assay: immunoSEQ multiplex PCR; the TCRdb copy retains only in-frame clones and omits some. The data contain over 75,000 clones, roughly 80% of them singletons. Participants had chemo-refractory metastatic non-small-cell lung cancer and were treated with focal radiation plus ipilimumab CTLA-4 blockade. The receptor comes from a human donor with non-small cell lung cancer who had stable disease on radiotherapy plus ipilimumab. The sample consisted of peripheral blood, taken from a patient treated with radiotherapy plus ipilimumab. J is TRBJ1-2 and V is TRBV10-2; D gene uncertain. The CDR3: CASSGPAYGYTF. DNA for the CDR3: TGCGCCAGCAGTGGGCCAGCCTATGGCTACACCTTC.